This T cell receptor beta chain is drawn from a study of control samples from healthy donors and cancer patients. This CDR3 region has 13 residues. Trimming cost V 5 bases and J 2 bases, with 10 bases left between them. The germline CDR1 and CDR2 sequences are SEHNR and FQNEAQ (reference sequence). Some clones are missing from TCRdb's copy, which holds only in-frame ones; the method was immunoSEQ multiplex PCR. The data show more than 140,000 clones, under 95% seen once. The sequenced sample consisted of blood. The origin of this receptor is a man aged 40-49 years in good health. The V gene is TRBV7-9, the J gene TRBJ2-7; no clear D. The CDR3 sequence is CASSPGSAYEQYF. For the CDR3, the DNA is TGTGCCAGCAGCCCTGGCAGCGCCTACGAGCAGTACTTC.